This is a list of T cell receptor beta chains from one sample in a study of OX40 agonist ivuxolimab in advanced cancers. The repertoire was sequenced with immunoSEQ multiplex PCR; TCRdb's copy has only in-frame clones and lacks some. The table shows under 90,000 clones, with 85% to 90% occurring only once. The specimen comprised CD4+ or CD8+ T cells sorted from blood, sampled in a trial of the OX40 agonist ivuxolimab. All receptors come from an adult with an advanced solid tumor such as melanoma, head and neck, liver or kidney cancer. CDR3s include the opening cysteine and the closing phenylalanine or tryptophan. Each record gives: D gene, J gene, clone size, V gene, CDR3 DNA, CDR3 protein. D genes are given only for firm matches. A clone size is listed for some rows: how often the clone was seen (once, few, many), or a class if it is expanded.

>.|TRBJ2-7|many|TRBV18
TGTGCCAGCTCACCCCAGGGGGGTGGCTACGAGCAGTACTTC
CASSPQGGGYEQYF
>TRBD2|TRBJ2-5|.|TRBV4-1
TGCGCCAGCAGCCATCCGGGACTAGCGGGAGGGCCTCGTCAAGAGACCCAGTACTTC
CASSHPGLAGGPRQETQYF
>TRBD1|TRBJ1-2|.|TRBV28
TGTGCCAGCAGTTTGAGGAGTAGACAGGGGAATGGCTACACCTTC
CASSLRSRQGNGYTF
>TRBD1|TRBJ2-7|.|TRBV28
TGTGCCAGCAGGACAGGGGGCTACGAGCAGTACTTC
CASRTGGYEQYF
>.|TRBJ2-5|.|TRBV29-1
TGCAGCTGTGACCTTGGACTGCCTTCTCCAAAAGAGACCCAGTACTTC
CSCDLGLPSPKETQYF
>TRBD2|TRBJ2-7|.|TRBV28
TGTGCCAGCAGCCTCCGGGGGAGCGGGAGCGAATACGAGCAGTACTTC
CASSLRGSGSEYEQYF
>.|TRBJ2-2|.|TRBV29-1
TGCAGCGTATCGCGGAACACCGGGGAGCTGTTTTTT
CSVSRNTGELFF
>TRBD1|TRBJ1-1|.|TRBV19
TGTGCCAGTAGTGCGACAGGGTTGGTCACTGAAGCTTTCTTT
CASSATGLVTEAFF
>.|TRBJ1-3|.|TRBV7-6
TGTGCCAGCAGCTCCCCGACGGTTAGCTCTGGAAACACCATATATTTT
CASSSPTVSSGNTIYF
>TRBD1|TRBJ2-7|.|TRBV7-2
TGTGCCAGCAGCCAGGGACAGGGGGCGACCTACGAGCAGTACTTC
CASSQGQGATYEQYF
>.|TRBJ2-2|.|TRBV18
TGTGCCAGCTCACAGACGGTGTCCGGGGAGCTGTTTTTT
CASSQTVSGELFF
>.|TRBJ2-7|.|TRBV7-9
TGTGCCAGCAGCTTACGACAGGTGGACGAGCAGTACTTC
CASSLRQVDEQYF
>.|TRBJ1-1|.|TRBV27
TGTGCCAGCAGTTTACGGGCCCTTGGGGCTGAAGCTTTCTTT
CASSLRALGAEAFF
>.|TRBJ2-7|.|TRBV2
TGTGCCAGCAGTGGCCAGGGCTACGAGCAGTACTTC
CASSGQGYEQYF
>TRBD1|TRBJ2-7|.|TRBV18
TGTGCCAGCTCATCAGGGGGATCCAAATACGAGCAGTACTTC
CASSSGGSKYEQYF
>TRBD2|TRBJ2-4|once|TRBV7-2
TGTGCCAGCAGCCCGGGACTAGCGGGATATGTCAAAAACATTCAGTACTTC
CASSPGLAGYVKNIQYF
>.|TRBJ2-7|.|TRBV9
TGTGCCAGCAGCGTAGAAATGGACTACGAGCAGTACTTC
CASSVEMDYEQYF
>TRBD1|TRBJ2-1|.|TRBV4-3
TGCGCCAGCAGCCAAGTCGTGGTTTGGGGACAGGGGGCTGGTGAGCAGTTCTTC
CASSQVVVWGQGAGEQFF
>TRBD2|TRBJ2-3|.|TRBV7-3
TGTGCCAGCAGCCTCACTAGCGTTAGCACAGATACGCAGTATTTT
CASSLTSVSTDTQYF
>TRBD1|TRBJ2-1|.|TRBV6-4
TGTGCCAGCAGTCTTACAGGGGGCTATGAGCAGTTCTTC
CASSLTGGYEQFF
>TRBD1|TRBJ1-3|.|TRBV7-2
TGTGCCAGCAGCTTAGCCGGGACAGGGTCTGGAAACACCATATATTTT
CASSLAGTGSGNTIYF
>.|TRBJ2-7|.|TRBV5-1
TGCGCCAGCAGCCCTGGGACTTCAACCTACGAGCAGTACTTC
CASSPGTSTYEQYF
>TRBD1|TRBJ2-5|.|TRBV28
TGTGCCAGCAGTCCCCGACAGGGTCGAGAGACCCAGTACTTC
CASSPRQGRETQYF
>.|TRBJ2-3|.|TRBV10-3
TGTGCCATCAGTGAGGGGGTCCGAGGGAATACGCAGTATTTT
CAISEGVRGNTQYF
>.|TRBJ1-5|once|TRBV6-5
TGTGCCAGCAGTTTGGATAGCAATCAGCCCCAGCATTTT
CASSLDSNQPQHF
>.|TRBJ1-2|.|TRBV6-1
TGTGCCAGCAGTGAACCGCAATTTTTCCCTCGGGATGGCTACACCTTC
CASSEPQFFPRDGYTF
>TRBD2|TRBJ2-7|once|TRBV29-1
TGCAGCGTTTTTAAACCCGGTAGCGGGACTTCCTACGAGCAGTACTTC
CSVFKPGSGTSYEQYF
>.|TRBJ2-7|.|TRBV18
TGTGCCAGCTCACCATTGCTGGGGGAGATTGAGCAGTACTTC
CASSPLLGEIEQYF